Shown below are 29 T cell receptor beta chains from a single sample sequenced in a study of cytomegalovirus exposure and HLA in healthy donors. The protocol was immunoSEQ multiplex PCR, while the TCRdb copy is restricted to in-frame clones and leaves out a portion. The data contain about 62,000 clones, 85% to 95% of them singletons. The sample consisted of PBMCs. These receptors were taken from a woman between 18 and 29 years old in good health and CMV-seropositive.

J is TRBJ2-3 and V is TRBV7-9, with 8 bases lining up with TRBD1. Germline CDR1 is SEHNR and CDR2 is FQNEAQ (reference sequence). CDR3 size: 16 residues. Trimming cost V 5 bases and J 6 bases; bases outside gene matches: 13. The CDR3, as DNA: TGTGCCAGCAGCCCGACAGGGGACGGCTTGGAGGATACGCAGTATTTT. Protein product: CASSPTGDGLEDTQYF.

The chain has TRBV29-1 and TRBJ2-1; 8 bases fit TRBD2. This CDR3 is built from 16 residues. CDR1 SQVTM and CDR2 ANQGSEA come from the germline V gene. V was clipped by 1 base and J by 3 bases; unmatched bases: 8. CDR3 sequence reads: CSVEGRGSGDYNEQFF. The CDR3 nucleotides are TGCAGCGTTGAAGGTCGGGGTAGCGGGGACTACAATGAGCAGTTCTTC.

This clone was picked up one time. The V call is TRBV7-3, the J call TRBJ2-5, with 7 bases that match TRBD2. The CDR3 loop spans 15 amino acids. CDR1 is SGHTA, CDR2 FQGTGA, per germline. Trimming removed 9 bases from V and 2 bases from J; junction bases left unmatched: 12. The CDR3, as DNA: TGTGCCAGTAGCCTACTAGCGACGAGGCAAGAGACCCAGTACTTC. Its translation: CASSLLATRQETQYF.

This chain connects TRBV11-2 to TRBJ1-2; 7 positions agree with TRBD1. After removal of 5 bases from V and 2 bases from J, the junction contained 5 bases not matched to a gene. This CDR3 region has 14 residues. CDR1 SGHAT and CDR2 FQNNGV come from the germline V gene. This CDR3 is CASSPPGQNYGYTF. The CDR3 nucleotides are TGTGCCAGCAGCCCACCGGGACAGAACTATGGCTACACCTTC.

This chain connects TRBV4-2 to TRBJ1-2; 8 bases match TRBD1. V shed 0 bases and J 4 bases; nucleotides not matched to a gene: 16. Germline V lookup: CDR1 LGHNA, CDR2 YNFKEQ. The CDR3 totals 19 residues. CDR3 in amino acids: CASSQDPNRQGAFSYGYTF. The CDR3 nucleotides read TGTGCCAGCAGCCAAGATCCGAATAGGCAGGGGGCGTTCAGCTATGGCTACACCTTC.

V gene TRBV6-1 combines with J gene TRBJ2-5, with D hard to call. The germline V gene has CDR1 MNHNS and CDR2 SASEGT. The CDR3 has 13 amino acids. V lost 8 bases, J lost 7 bases, and 17 bases lay in between. The CDR3 reads CASDPGVPGTQYF. In nucleotides, the CDR3 is TGTGCCAGCGACCCCGGTGTTCCGGGGACCCAGTACTTC.

This chain connects TRBV27 to TRBJ2-3; TRBD1 agrees at 8 bases. Germline V gene data show CDR1 as MNHEY and CDR2 as SMNVEV (reference sequence). The CDR3 has 14 amino acids. The J segment lost 3 bases and the V segment lost 4 bases, leaving 3 bases of the junction unmatched. The CDR3 DNA reads as TGTGCCAGCAGTTGGACAGGGTCGACAGATACGCAGTATTTT. It codes for CASSWTGSTDTQYF.

The table lists this clone with a count of one. This rearrangement joins TRBV5-3 to TRBJ2-7, with 8 bases aligning to TRBD2. TRBV5-3 is flagged as an ORF with uncertain function. This CDR3 contains 15 residues. Trimming removed 2 bases from V and 2 bases from J; junction bases left unmatched: 6. CDR3 amino acids: CARSFKPAGAYEQYF. CDR3 DNA: TGTGCCAGAAGCTTTAAACCAGCGGGGGCCTACGAGCAGTACTTC.

The rearrangement joins TRBV28 to TRBJ1-1; D unclear. Looked up from germline, CDR1 is MDHEN and CDR2 is SYDVKM. This CDR3 has 14 amino acids. V lost 5 bases and J 5 bases, leaving 15 bases between the germline ends. The DNA for the CDR3 is TGTGCCAGCAGTCCTCCCAAGCGGCGGACTGAAGCTTTCTTT. This translates into CASSPPKRRTEAFF.

This clone occurred a few times. This rearrangement joins TRBV27 to TRBJ2-2, with TRBD2 matching over 8 bases. After removal of 5 bases from V and 8 bases from J, the junction contained 10 bases not matched to a gene. The CDR3 totals 15 residues. CDR1 is MNHEY, CDR2 SMNVEV, per germline (reference sequence). The CDR3 DNA reads as TGTGCCAGCAGTCCCGCCGGGGGGGCCGGAGGGGAGCTGTTTTTT. It yields the protein CASSPAGGAGGELFF.

The chain recombines TRBV5-1 with TRBJ1-2; tentative D call: TRBD1 (5 bases). The length of the CDR3 is 19 residues. With 0 bases removed from V and 3 bases from J, the gap between germline ends came to 24 bases. CDR1 is SGHRS, CDR2 YFSETQ, per germline. CDR3 residues: CASSLGGSAKSSKDYGYTF. CDR3 nucleotides: TGCGCCAGCAGCTTGGGGGGCAGCGCTAAATCCTCTAAAGACTATGGCTACACCTTC.

The rearrangement links TRBV9 to TRBJ1-1, with TRBD1 identical over 9 bases. The CDR3 length is 15 residues. V shed 0 bases and J 1 base; nucleotides not matched to a gene: 1. Germline V gene data show CDR1 as SGDLS and CDR2 as YYNGEE. For the CDR3, the DNA is TGTGCCAGCAGCGTAGAGGGACAGGGGAACACTGAAGCTTTCTTT. It specifies CASSVEGQGNTEAFF.

The rearrangement links TRBV14 to TRBJ2-2, with TRBD2 identical over 11 bases. Trimming took 4 bases from V and 5 from J; bases not matched to a gene: 12. CDR1 is SGHDN, CDR2 FVKESK, per germline. CDR3 length equals 18 residues. The CDR3 DNA reads as TGTGCCAGCAGCCGCGTCAATAGCGGGAGGGCCGTAACCGGGGAGCTGTTTTTT. It encodes CASSRVNSGRAVTGELFF.

The V gene is TRBV28, the J gene TRBJ1-5; perhaps TRBD1 as D (5 bases). This CDR3 region has 15 residues. Between the trimmed V and J ends, which lost 3 bases and 3 bases, there was a span of 12 bases. CDR1 MDHEN and CDR2 SYDVKM come from the germline V gene. The CDR3 reads CASSFSGVSNQPQHF. Written as DNA, the CDR3 is TGTGCCAGCAGTTTTTCGGGGGTTTCCAATCAGCCCCAGCATTTT. The whole variable domain, filled in from reference TRBV28 and TRBJ1-5, reads DVKVTQSSRYLVKRTGEKVFLECVQDMDHENMFWYRQDPGLGLRLIYFSYDVKMKEKGDIPEGYSVSREKKERFSLILESASTNQTSMYLCASSFSGVSNQPQHFGDGTRLSIL.

This chain uses TRBV10-2 with TRBJ2-3; 10 bases are a match to TRBD2. J was trimmed by 10 bases and V by 2 bases; bases with no gene match: 12. The CDR3 sequence is 16 residues long. Looked up from germline, CDR1 is WSHSY and CDR2 is SAAADI. CDR3 in amino acids: CASSETSGTGLAPQYF. The CDR3 DNA follows: TGCGCCAGCAGTGAGACTAGCGGGACGGGTCTGGCTCCGCAGTATTTT.

This clone has a single count. The chain combines TRBV6-5 with TRBJ2-5, with 8 positions matching TRBD2. Matching the DNA end better, TRBJ2-7 makes the J call doubtful. This CDR3 region has 15 residues. Germline loops: CDR1 MNHEY, CDR2 SVGAGI. The CDR3 here is CASSLRAGAPYEQYF. The CDR3 DNA is TGTGCCAGCAGTTTACGAGCGGGGGCCCCCTACGAGCAGTACTTC.

This clone is a singleton in its sample. V usage is TRBV10-1 and J usage is TRBJ1-1, with D unclear. The CDR3 extends over 16 amino acids. V lost 4 bases and J lost 3, with 18 bases in between. Germline V gene lookup returns CDR1 WNHNN and CDR2 SYGVQD (reference sequence). In DNA form, the CDR3 reads TGCGCCAGCAGTGGAGTACAGCCGGCGAGGGACACTGAAGCTTTCTTT. This gives the protein CASSGVQPARDTEAFF.

The rearrangement joins TRBV6-5 to TRBJ1-1, with TRBD1 identical over 9 bases. CDR3 length: 12 amino acids. Germline V gene sequence: CDR1 MNHEY, CDR2 SVGAGI. The J segment lost 11 bases and the V segment lost 5 bases, leaving 6 bases of the junction unmatched. CDR3 sequence reads: CASSQGTGRAFF. CDR3 sequence (DNA): TGTGCCAGCAGTCAAGGGACAGGGCGCGCTTTCTTT.

This chain joins TRBV7-9 and TRBJ1-1; tentative D call: TRBD1 (6 bases). CDR1 and CDR2 from the germline V gene are SEHNR and FQNEAQ (reference sequence). This CDR3 comprises 13 residues. V was cut by 8 bases and J by 5 bases, with 15 bases left in between. CDR3 sequence: CASGEQGYTEAFF. CDR3 coding DNA: TGTGCCAGCGGCGAACAGGGTTATACTGAAGCTTTCTTT. Drawing the rest from reference TRBV7-9 and TRBJ1-1, the complete variable domain is DTGVSQNPRHKITKRGQNVTFRCDPISEHNRLYWYRQTLGQGPEFLTYFQNEAQLEKSRLLSDRFSAERPKGSFSTLEIQRTEQGDSAMYLCASGEQGYTEAFFGQGTRLTVV.

The chain uses TRBV29-1 and TRBJ2-3; TRBD1 aligns across 8 bases. V shed 8 bases and J 3 bases; nucleotides not matched to a gene: 10. This CDR3 contains 14 residues. The germline V gene encodes CDR1 SQVTM and CDR2 ANQGSEA. The CDR3 DNA sequence: TGCAGCTTACGACAGGGGTCGCCAACAGATACGCAGTATTTT. It codes for CSLRQGSPTDTQYF.

The chain recombines TRBV11-2 with TRBJ1-4; 7 bases map to TRBD1. CDR3 length: 14 amino acids. V shed 4 bases and J 7 bases; nucleotides not matched to a gene: 6. Germline CDR1 SGHAT, CDR2 FQNNGV. CDR3 in amino acids: CASSSTGNIEKLFF. In DNA form, the CDR3 reads TGTGCCAGCAGCTCGACAGGGAATATTGAAAAACTGTTTTTT.

V and J are TRBV14 and TRBJ1-1; a weak D match, TRBD1 (5 bases). Germline assignment: CDR1 SGHDN and CDR2 FVKESK. With 5 bases removed from V and 4 bases from J, the gap between germline ends came to 17 bases. The CDR3 runs 15 residues. Written as DNA, the CDR3 is TGTGCCAGCAGCGCATTCCAGGGAGGAGGCACTGAAGCTTTCTTT. This sequence encodes CASSAFQGGGTEAFF.

The rearrangement uses TRBV10-1 and TRBJ2-5; TRBD1 is a possible D gene (7 bases). V was shortened by 6 bases and J by 3 bases, with 26 bases between the two germline ends. The germline gives CDR1 WNHNN, CDR2 SYGVQD (reference sequence). The CDR3 has 18 amino acids. CDR3 residues: CASSRETGKCVGEETQYF. The CDR3 DNA follows: TGCGCCAGCAGCCGGGAGACAGGGAAGTGCGTGGGTGAAGAGACCCAGTACTTC.

This clone appeared once. The rearrangement uses TRBV28 and TRBJ1-4; D is uncertain. V lost 0 bases to trimming and J lost 8 bases, with 10 bases between them. The V gene's germline CDR1 is MDHEN and CDR2 SYDVKM. The CDR3 runs to 14 residues. CDR3 nucleotide sequence: TGTGCCAGCAGTTTATGGGGAGTCAGGGAAAAACTGTTTTTT. This translates into CASSLWGVREKLFF.

This clone appeared a single time. The rearrangement joins TRBV5-1 to TRBJ1-4, with 7 nucleotides matching TRBD1. CDR3 size: 14 residues. Germline V gene sequence: CDR1 SGHRS, CDR2 YFSETQ. J gave up 5 bases and V 2 bases, and 3 bases lay outside the gene matches. The CDR3 loop is CASSLRQGNEKLFF. CDR3 nucleotides: TGCGCCAGCAGCTTAAGACAGGGAAATGAAAAACTGTTTTTT.

The rearrangement joins TRBV6-5 to TRBJ2-7; D possibly corresponds to TRBD1 (6 bases). From germline, CDR1 is MNHEY and CDR2 SVGAGI. Trimming cost V 8 bases and J 2 bases, with 16 bases left between them. The CDR3 runs 14 residues. The CDR3 DNA reads as TGTGCCAGCGAGCACAGGGAGCTAACCTACGAGCAGTACTTC. Amino acids: CASEHRELTYEQYF.

V usage is TRBV5-4 and J usage is TRBJ2-3; D is possibly TRBD2 (7 bases). Germline CDR1 and CDR2: SGHNT and YYREEE (reference sequence). This CDR3 contains 16 residues. Trimming pared 0 bases from V and 0 bases from J, leaving 11 bases between. The chain's CDR3 is CASSLGRGGSTDTQYF. In DNA form, the CDR3 reads TGTGCCAGCAGCTTGGGCCGCGGGGGCAGCACAGATACGCAGTATTTT.

The chain carries TRBV5-1 and TRBJ1-3, with a possible D match to TRBD1 (6 bases). Trimming shortened V by 2 bases and J by 7 bases, and 13 bases separated the two germline ends. CDR1 is SGHRS, CDR2 YFSETQ, per germline. CDR3 size: 14 residues. The CDR3 loop reads CASSFFGQTNTIYF. CDR3 coding DNA: TGCGCCAGCAGCTTTTTCGGACAGACCAACACCATATATTTT.

This rearrangement joins TRBV9 to TRBJ1-2; 7 nucleotides agree with TRBD1. Losses at the gene ends were 2 bases for V and 3 bases for J; bases not matched to a gene: 1. The CDR3 sequence is 13 residues long. Germline loops: CDR1 SGDLS, CDR2 YYNGEE. CDR3 in amino acids: CASSVRGDYGYTF. CDR3 DNA: TGTGCCAGCAGCGTCAGGGGGGACTATGGCTACACCTTC.